What follows is one TCR beta chain and its context. The sample originates from a study of early T cells in non-severe SARS-CoV-2 infection. From germline, CDR1 is MNHEY and CDR2 SVGEGT. The CDR3 covers 15 residues. The trim removed 4 bases at V and 6 bases at J, leaving 6 bases unmatched. TCRdb recomputed calls from the 5' RACE reads with MiXCR, one row per CDR3 protein. Among tens of thousands of distinct CDR3 sequences listed, 9.5% to 15% were seen once. This clonotype was sampled from an adult who was a healthcare worker with PCR-confirmed SARS-CoV-2 infection or an uninfected control (not recorded which). The sample taken for sequencing was whole blood. This rearrangement joins TRBV6-2 or TRBV6-3 to TRBJ2-1; 10 nucleotides match TRBD2. Here the CDR3 reads CASSFLAGVGNEQFF. Written as DNA, the CDR3 is TGTGCCAGCAGTTTCCTAGCGGGAGTGGGCAATGAGCAGTTCTTC.